What follows describes a single T cell receptor beta chain. Which antigen it targets is not known. Base quality data are lacking; no much larger clone is found one base away. The data derive from a study of PD-1 blockade in mismatch repair-deficient tumors (TCRdb year 2017). As for the study more broadly: Between September 2013 and late 2016, the trial enrolled 80 to 95 consecutive patients with about a dozen types of mismatch repair-deficient cancer, all of whom had received prior treatment and were progressing. Deep sequencing of TCR CDR3 regions was used to track tumor-associated T cell clones in peripheral blood of patients responding to PD-1 blockade. The research as a whole found: Tumor-resident clones, often undetectable in blood before treatment, expanded rapidly after pembrolizumab and then contracted, generally before radiologic responses.

Library preparation employed the immunoSEQ multiplex PCR assay. TCRdb provides this immuneACCESS table in a form limited to in-frame rearrangements. Some clones are lacking; in checked studies, under half of them reflect an unresolved V gene, and why the rest are absent is not known. The sample table contains about 22,000 clones; only one count was recorded for almost 85% of them. The ten largest clones represent more than 15% of the sample. For every enrolled patient, mismatch repair deficiency was confirmed by either polymerase chain reaction or immunohistochemistry. TCR sequencing was carried out for a few patients who responded to pembrolizumab therapy. In the phase II trial, pembrolizumab PD-1 blockade was tested prospectively in advanced mismatch repair-deficient cancers, no matter which tissue of origin the cancers came from. Serial peripheral blood T cell samples were collected before and at multiple times after starting PD-1 blockade. Blood sampling times were reported as weeks after the first pembrolizumab dose.

Sequencing used peripheral blood, obtained 2 weeks after starting pembrolizumab. The receptor comes from an adult with mismatch repair-deficient cancer.

The CDR3 reads as follows: CAIRGELYEQYF. The DNA reads as follows: TGTGCCATCAGGGGGGAACTATACGAGCAGTACTTC. This sequence uses TRBV10-3 and TRBJ2-7, with the D call tentatively TRBD1 or TRBD2, each fitting 5 bases. From its cysteine to its phenylalanine, the CDR3 spans 12 amino acids. The entry retains the CDR3 DNA only, 36 bases that are in frame from base 1. CDR1 and CDR2 are drawn from the germline V gene: ENHRY, SYGVKD. Deletion took 6 bases off V and 4 bases off J, with a span of 10 bases between the germline ends.